This T cell receptor beta chain derives from a study of neurological immune-mediated disorders. The unsorted libraries originated from 2 million PBMCs that had been stored at -80 C. TCRdb ran MiXCR on the 5' RACE reads and lists one entry per CDR3 protein. Here the sample spans 50,000 to 70,000 distinct CDR3 sequences, 2% to 3% being singletons. Points on this clonotype: The junction differs from germline at one of its ends, possibly a read error.

From germline, CDR1 is DFQATT and CDR2 SNEGSKA (reference sequence). The CDR3 has 13 amino acids. The chain links TRBV20-1 to TRBJ1-2; perhaps TRBD1 as D (6 bases). The sequencing sample was made of PBMCs. This receptor was taken from a man in his fifties or sixties with multiple sclerosis. The chain's CDR3 is CSDRGGTTYGYTF. Written as DNA, the CDR3 is TGCAGTGATAGAGGGGGGACAACCTATGGCTACACCTTC.